A selection of T cell receptor beta chains follows, all from one sample in a study of blood T cell repertoires in COVID-19. Sequenced by immunoSEQ multiplex PCR; TCRdb stores in-frame clones only, minus some. The repertoire holds about 250,000 clones, with approximately 90% as singletons. Sequencing was done on a sample of PBMCs or T cells enriched from blood (not recorded which). The receptors derive from a man aged 40-55 years who had recovered from COVID-19. The CDR3 runs from the conserved cysteine through the conserved F or W. The D gene is left open where the match is weak. Clone size is stated in some rows and not others, as once, few, many or a class when expanded.

abundance: NA; v_gene: TRBV19; j_gene: TRBJ2-5; d_gene: TRBD2; CDR3aa: CASRITSGNQETQYF; CDR3nt: TGTGCCAGTAGAATTACTAGCGGAAACCAAGAGACCCAGTACTTC
abundance: once; v_gene: TRBV4-1; j_gene: TRBJ2-7; d_gene: TRBD1; CDR3aa: CASSRPGQGRNEQYF; CDR3nt: TGCGCCAGCAGCCGTCCGGGACAGGGTCGCAACGAGCAGTACTTC
abundance: NA; v_gene: TRBV2; j_gene: TRBJ1-2; d_gene: NA; CDR3aa: CASRAGTSGGYGYTF; CDR3nt: TGTGCCAGCAGGGCCGGGACATCCGGAGGCTATGGCTACACCTTC
abundance: NA; v_gene: TRBV11-1; j_gene: TRBJ2-1; d_gene: TRBD1; CDR3aa: CASSINPGQGSGEQFF; CDR3nt: TGTGCCAGCAGCATCAATCCGGGACAGGGGAGTGGTGAGCAGTTCTTC
abundance: NA; v_gene: TRBV19; j_gene: TRBJ2-1; d_gene: TRBD1; CDR3aa: CATRQGLTSEQFF; CDR3nt: TGTGCCACGAGACAGGGGTTAACGAGTGAGCAGTTCTTC
abundance: once; v_gene: TRBV4-1; j_gene: TRBJ2-3; d_gene: TRBD2; CDR3aa: CASSQVLVREGRDTQYF; CDR3nt: TGCGCCAGCAGCCAAGTCTTAGTGCGGGAGGGCCGGGATACGCAGTATTTT
abundance: NA; v_gene: TRBV28; j_gene: TRBJ2-1; d_gene: NA; CDR3aa: CASMGLPQLEQFF; CDR3nt: TGTGCCAGCATGGGACTGCCACAACTTGAGCAGTTCTTC
abundance: NA; v_gene: TRBV7-8; j_gene: TRBJ2-7; d_gene: TRBD2; CDR3aa: CASSLQSGSRYEQYF; CDR3nt: TGTGCCAGCAGCTTACAAAGCGGGAGTAGATACGAGCAGTACTTC
abundance: NA; v_gene: TRBV27; j_gene: TRBJ1-4; d_gene: TRBD1; CDR3aa: CASSSGTANEKLFF; CDR3nt: TGTGCCAGCAGTTCCGGGACAGCTAATGAAAAACTGTTTTTT
abundance: NA; v_gene: TRBV5-4; j_gene: TRBJ2-3; d_gene: TRBD2; CDR3aa: CASSLDPGGLRTDTQYF; CDR3nt: TGTGCCAGCAGCTTGGATCCGGGAGGGTTACGCACAGATACGCAGTATTTT
abundance: NA; v_gene: TRBV30; j_gene: TRBJ1-4; d_gene: NA; CDR3aa: CAPPVATNEKLFF; CDR3nt: TGTGCCCCCCCCGTAGCAACTAATGAAAAACTGTTTTTT
abundance: NA; v_gene: TRBV15; j_gene: TRBJ1-2; d_gene: TRBD1; CDR3aa: CATSRDQGADYGYTF; CDR3nt: TGTGCCACCAGCAGAGATCAGGGGGCGGACTATGGCTACACCTTC
abundance: once; v_gene: TRBV7-2; j_gene: TRBJ2-5; d_gene: TRBD2; CDR3aa: CASSSRRGGGFQETQYF; CDR3nt: TGTGCCAGCAGCTCCCGACGGGGCGGGGGGTTCCAAGAGACCCAGTACTTC
abundance: NA; v_gene: TRBV10-3; j_gene: TRBJ1-4; d_gene: TRBD1; CDR3aa: CAISGQGAVGTNEKLFF; CDR3nt: TGTGCCATCAGTGGACAGGGGGCAGTGGGAACTAATGAAAAACTGTTTTTT
abundance: NA; v_gene: TRBV30; j_gene: TRBJ1-2; d_gene: NA; CDR3aa: CAWNSGANYGYTF; CDR3nt: TGTGCCTGGAATAGTGGTGCTAACTATGGCTACACCTTC
abundance: NA; v_gene: TRBV3-1/TRBV3-2; j_gene: TRBJ2-3; d_gene: TRBD2; CDR3aa: CASSFTSGRGDTQYF; CDR3nt: TGTGCCAGCAGTTTCACTAGCGGGAGGGGGGATACGCAGTATTTT
abundance: NA; v_gene: TRBV20-1; j_gene: TRBJ2-1; d_gene: TRBD2; CDR3aa: CSASRLAGGITSYNEQFF; CDR3nt: TGCAGTGCTAGTCGGCTAGCGGGGGGTATTACGTCCTACAATGAGCAGTTCTTC
abundance: NA; v_gene: TRBV10-2; j_gene: TRBJ2-7; d_gene: NA; CDR3aa: CASTRSYEQYF; CDR3nt: TGCGCCAGCACCCGGTCCTACGAGCAGTACTTC
abundance: few; v_gene: TRBV14; j_gene: TRBJ2-5; d_gene: NA; CDR3aa: CASSQARGLGGVQETQYF; CDR3nt: TGTGCCAGCAGCCAAGCTCGGGGCTTGGGGGGAGTCCAAGAGACCCAGTACTTC
abundance: NA; v_gene: TRBV18; j_gene: TRBJ2-1; d_gene: NA; CDR3aa: CASSPGTSDSEQFF; CDR3nt: TGTGCCAGCTCACCTGGGACTTCCGACTCTGAGCAGTTCTTC
abundance: once; v_gene: TRBV11-2; j_gene: TRBJ2-2; d_gene: TRBD2; CDR3aa: CASSSISGVNTGELFF; CDR3nt: TGTGCCAGCAGCTCAATTAGCGGGGTGAACACCGGGGAGCTGTTTTTT
abundance: once; v_gene: TRBV5-1; j_gene: TRBJ2-1; d_gene: TRBD2; CDR3aa: CASSFSGRAGDNEQFF; CDR3nt: TGCGCCAGCAGTTTTAGCGGGAGGGCCGGGGACAATGAGCAGTTCTTC
abundance: NA; v_gene: TRBV24-1; j_gene: TRBJ1-5; d_gene: TRBD1; CDR3aa: CATSDLRDRRYF; CDR3nt: TGTGCCACCAGTGATCTCCGGGACAGAAGGTATTTT
abundance: NA; v_gene: TRBV11-2; j_gene: TRBJ2-3; d_gene: TRBD2; CDR3aa: CASSSVAGATDTQYF; CDR3nt: TGTGCCAGCAGCTCGGTAGCGGGGGCCACAGATACGCAGTATTTT